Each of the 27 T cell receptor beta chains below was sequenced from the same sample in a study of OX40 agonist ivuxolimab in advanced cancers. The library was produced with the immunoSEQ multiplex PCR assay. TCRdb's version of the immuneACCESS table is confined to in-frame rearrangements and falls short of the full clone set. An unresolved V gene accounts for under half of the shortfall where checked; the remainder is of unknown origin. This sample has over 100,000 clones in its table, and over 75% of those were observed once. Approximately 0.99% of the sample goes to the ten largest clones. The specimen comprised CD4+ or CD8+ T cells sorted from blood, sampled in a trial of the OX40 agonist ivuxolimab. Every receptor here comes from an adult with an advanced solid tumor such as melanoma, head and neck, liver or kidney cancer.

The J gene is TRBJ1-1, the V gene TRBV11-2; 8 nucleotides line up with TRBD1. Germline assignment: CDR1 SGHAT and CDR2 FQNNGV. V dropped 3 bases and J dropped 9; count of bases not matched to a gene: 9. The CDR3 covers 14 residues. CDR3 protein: CASSFEPDRAQAFF. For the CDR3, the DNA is TGTGCCAGCAGCTTCGAACCGGACAGGGCGCAAGCTTTCTTT. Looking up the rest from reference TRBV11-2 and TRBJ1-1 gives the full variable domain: EAGVAQSPRYKIIEKRQSVAFWCNPISGHATLYWYQQILGQGPKLLIQFQNNGVVDDSQLPKDRFSAERLKGVDSTLKIQPAKLEDSAVYLCASSFEPDRAQAFFGQGTRLTVV.

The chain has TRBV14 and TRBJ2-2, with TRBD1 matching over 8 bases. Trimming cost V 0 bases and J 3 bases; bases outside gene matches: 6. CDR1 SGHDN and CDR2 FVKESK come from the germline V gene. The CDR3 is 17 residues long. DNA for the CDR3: TGTGCCAGCAGCCAAGAAGCAGGGGGCTTTTACACCGGGGAGCTGTTTTTT. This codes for CASSQEAGGFYTGELFF.

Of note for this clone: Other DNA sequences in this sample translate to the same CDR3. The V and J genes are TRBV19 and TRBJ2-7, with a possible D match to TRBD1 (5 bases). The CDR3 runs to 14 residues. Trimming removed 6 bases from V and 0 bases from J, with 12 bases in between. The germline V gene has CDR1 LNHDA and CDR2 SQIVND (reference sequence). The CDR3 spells CASSIRDSSYEQYF. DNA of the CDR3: TGTGCCAGTAGCATCCGTGACAGCTCCTACGAGCAGTACTTC. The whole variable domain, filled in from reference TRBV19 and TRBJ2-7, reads DGGITQSPKYLFRKEGQNVTLSCEQNLNHDAMYWYRQDPGQGLRLIYYSQIVNDFQKGDIAEGYSVSREKKESFPLTVTSAQKNPTAFYLCASSIRDSSYEQYFGPGTRLTVT.

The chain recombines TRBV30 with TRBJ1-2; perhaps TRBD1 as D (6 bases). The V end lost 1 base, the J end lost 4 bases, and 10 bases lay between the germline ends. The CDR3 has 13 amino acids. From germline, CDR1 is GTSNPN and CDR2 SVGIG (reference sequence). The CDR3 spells CAWSGQEPYGYTF. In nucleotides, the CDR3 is TGTGCCTGGAGTGGACAGGAACCCTATGGCTACACCTTC.

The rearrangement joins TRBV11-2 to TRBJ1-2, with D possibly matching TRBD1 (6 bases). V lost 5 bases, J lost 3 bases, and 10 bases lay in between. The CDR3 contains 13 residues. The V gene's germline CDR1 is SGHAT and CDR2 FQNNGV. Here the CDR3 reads CASSRRTDYGYTF. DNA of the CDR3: TGTGCCAGCAGCCGGAGGACAGACTATGGCTACACCTTC.

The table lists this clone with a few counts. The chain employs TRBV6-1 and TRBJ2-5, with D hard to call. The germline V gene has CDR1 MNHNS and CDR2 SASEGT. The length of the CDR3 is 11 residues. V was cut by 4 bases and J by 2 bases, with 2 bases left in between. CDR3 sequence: CASSGQETQYF. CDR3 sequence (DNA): TGTGCCAGCAGTGGACAAGAGACCCAGTACTTC.

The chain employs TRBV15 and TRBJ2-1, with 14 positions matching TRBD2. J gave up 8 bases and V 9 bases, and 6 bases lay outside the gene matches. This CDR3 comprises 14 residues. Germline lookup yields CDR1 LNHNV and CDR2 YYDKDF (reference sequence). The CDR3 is CATSGLAGDDEQFF. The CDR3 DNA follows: TGTGCCACTTCGGGACTAGCGGGAGACGATGAGCAGTTCTTC.

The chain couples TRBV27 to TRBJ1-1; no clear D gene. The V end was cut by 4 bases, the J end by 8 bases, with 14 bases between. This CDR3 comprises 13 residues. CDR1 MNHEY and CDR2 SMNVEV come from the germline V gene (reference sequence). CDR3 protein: CASSSQQTKEAFF. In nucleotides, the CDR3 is TGTGCCAGCAGTTCCCAGCAAACCAAAGAAGCTTTCTTT.

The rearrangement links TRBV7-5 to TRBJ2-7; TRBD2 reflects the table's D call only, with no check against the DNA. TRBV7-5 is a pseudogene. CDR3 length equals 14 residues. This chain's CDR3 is CASSLLAGGHEQYF. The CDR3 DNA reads TGTGCCAGCAGCTTACTAGCGGGAGGTCACGAGCAGTACTTC.

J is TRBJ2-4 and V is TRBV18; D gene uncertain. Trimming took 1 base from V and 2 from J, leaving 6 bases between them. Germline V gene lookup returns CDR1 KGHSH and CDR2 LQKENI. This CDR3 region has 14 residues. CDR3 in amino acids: CASSPQGSKNIQYF. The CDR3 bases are TGTGCCAGCTCACCACAGGGATCCAAAAACATTCAGTACTTC.

CDR3 nucleotides: TGCGCCAGCAGCCTACAGGGTAGCAGTGAGCAGTTCTTC. It specifies CASSLQGSSEQFF. This chain connects TRBV4-1 to TRBJ2-1; a weak D match, TRBD1 (6 bases). Germline CDR1 MGHRA, CDR2 YSYEKL. This CDR3 spans 13 amino acids. V lost 4 bases, J lost 9 bases, and 13 bases lay in between.

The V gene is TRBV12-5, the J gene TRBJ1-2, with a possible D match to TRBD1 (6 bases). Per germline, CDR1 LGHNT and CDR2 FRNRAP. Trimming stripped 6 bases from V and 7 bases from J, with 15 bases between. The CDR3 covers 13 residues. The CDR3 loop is CASGLTGQGGYTF. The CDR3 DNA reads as TGTGCTAGTGGACTAACAGGGCAGGGTGGCTACACCTTC.

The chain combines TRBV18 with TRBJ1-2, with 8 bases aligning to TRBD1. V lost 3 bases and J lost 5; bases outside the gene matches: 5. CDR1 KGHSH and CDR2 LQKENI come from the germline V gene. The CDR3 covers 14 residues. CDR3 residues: CASSPGQVGYGYTF. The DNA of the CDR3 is TGTGCCAGCTCACCGGGACAGGTGGGATATGGCTACACCTTC. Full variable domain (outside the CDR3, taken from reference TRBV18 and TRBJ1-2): NAGVMQNPRHLVRRRGQEARLRCSPMKGHSHVYWYRQLPEEGLKFMVYLQKENIIDESGMPKERFSAEFPKEGPSILRIQQVVRGDSAAYFCASSPGQVGYGYTFGSGTRLTVV.

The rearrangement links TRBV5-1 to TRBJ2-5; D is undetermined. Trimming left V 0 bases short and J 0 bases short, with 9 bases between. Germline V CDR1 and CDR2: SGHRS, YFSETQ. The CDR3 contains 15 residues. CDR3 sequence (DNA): TGCGCCAGCAGCTTGGTTGGTGGATACCAAGAGACCCAGTACTTC. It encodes CASSLVGGYQETQYF.

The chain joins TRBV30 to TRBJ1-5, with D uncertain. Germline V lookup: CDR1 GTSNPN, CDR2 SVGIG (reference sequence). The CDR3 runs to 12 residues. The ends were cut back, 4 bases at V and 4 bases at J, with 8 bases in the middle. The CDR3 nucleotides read TGTGCCTGGAAGTCTAATAATCAGCCCCAGCATTTT. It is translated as CAWKSNNQPQHF.

The CDR3 reads CASTQGFTDTQYF. CDR3 DNA: TGTGCCAGCACCCAGGGATTCACAGATACGCAGTATTTT. The chain uses TRBV6-1 and TRBJ2-3; a possible D gene is TRBD1 (5 bases). The germline V and J ends were trimmed by 7 bases and 2 bases, with 10 bases remaining between them. The germline CDR1 and CDR2 sequences are MNHNS and SASEGT. The CDR3 extends over 13 amino acids.

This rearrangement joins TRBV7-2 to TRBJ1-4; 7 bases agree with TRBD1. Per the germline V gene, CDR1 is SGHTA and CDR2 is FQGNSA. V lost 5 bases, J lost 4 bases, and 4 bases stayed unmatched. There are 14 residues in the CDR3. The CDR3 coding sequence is TGTGCCAGCAGCCAGGGACAGCTTAATGAAAAACTGTTTTTT. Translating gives CASSQGQLNEKLFF.

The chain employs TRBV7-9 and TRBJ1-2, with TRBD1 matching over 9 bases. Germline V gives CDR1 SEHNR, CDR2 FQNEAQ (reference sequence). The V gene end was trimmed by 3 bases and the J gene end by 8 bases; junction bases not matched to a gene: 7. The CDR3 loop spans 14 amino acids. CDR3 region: CASSFSRTGDGYTF. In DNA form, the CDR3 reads TGTGCCAGCAGCTTCTCCCGGACAGGGGACGGCTACACCTTC.

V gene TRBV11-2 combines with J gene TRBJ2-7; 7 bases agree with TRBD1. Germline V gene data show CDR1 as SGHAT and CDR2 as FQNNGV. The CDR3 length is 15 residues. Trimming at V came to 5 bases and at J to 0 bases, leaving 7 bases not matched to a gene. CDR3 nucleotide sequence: TGTGCCAGCAGCCGGAACCAGGGGGTCTCCTACGAGCAGTACTTC. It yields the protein CASSRNQGVSYEQYF.

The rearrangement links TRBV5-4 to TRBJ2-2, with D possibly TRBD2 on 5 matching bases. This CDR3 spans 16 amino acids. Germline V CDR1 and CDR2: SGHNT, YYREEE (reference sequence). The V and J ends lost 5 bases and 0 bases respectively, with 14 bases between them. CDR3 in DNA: TGTGCCAGCAGTCATGCGGGTGTCGCGAACACCGGGGAGCTGTTTTTT. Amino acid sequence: CASSHAGVANTGELFF.

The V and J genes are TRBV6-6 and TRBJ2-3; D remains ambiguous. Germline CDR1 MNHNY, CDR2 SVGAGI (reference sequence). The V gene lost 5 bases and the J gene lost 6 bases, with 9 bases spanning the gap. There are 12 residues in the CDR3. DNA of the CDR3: TGTGCCAGCAGTAGGTTGGTGGATACGCAGTATTTT. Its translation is CASSRLVDTQYF.

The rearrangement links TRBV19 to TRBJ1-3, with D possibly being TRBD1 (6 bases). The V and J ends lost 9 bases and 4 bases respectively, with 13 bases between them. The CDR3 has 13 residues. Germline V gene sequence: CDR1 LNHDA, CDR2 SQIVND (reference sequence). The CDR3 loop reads CASRTAPGNTIYF. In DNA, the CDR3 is TGTGCCAGCCGGACAGCTCCAGGAAACACCATATATTTT.

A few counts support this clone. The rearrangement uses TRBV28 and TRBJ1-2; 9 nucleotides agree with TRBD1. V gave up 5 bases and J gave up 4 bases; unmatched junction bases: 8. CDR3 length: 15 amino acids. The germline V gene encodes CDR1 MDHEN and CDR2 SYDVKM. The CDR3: CASSAHPGQGYGYTF. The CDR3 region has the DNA TGTGCCAGCAGTGCTCACCCGGGACAGGGCTATGGCTACACCTTC.

CDR3 nucleotide sequence: TGTGCCTGGAAACGGACAGACGGTATCTATGGCTACACCTTC. Its protein is CAWKRTDGIYGYTF. The V and J genes are TRBV30 and TRBJ1-2; TRBD1 might be the D (6 bases). From germline, CDR1 is GTSNPN and CDR2 SVGIG (reference sequence). V lost 4 bases and J lost 4, with 16 bases in between. This CDR3 has 14 residues.

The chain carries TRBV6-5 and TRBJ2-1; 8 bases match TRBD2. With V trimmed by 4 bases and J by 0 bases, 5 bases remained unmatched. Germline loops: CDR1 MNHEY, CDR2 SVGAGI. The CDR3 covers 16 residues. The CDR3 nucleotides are TGTGCCAGCAGTTCTTCCGGGACTAGCTCCTACAATGAGCAGTTCTTC. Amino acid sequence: CASSSSGTSSYNEQFF.

The CDR3 here is CASRVEVRAFF. The CDR3 DNA reads TGTGCCAGCAGGGTGGAGGTCAGGGCTTTCTTT. J is TRBJ1-1 and V is TRBV28; D call uncertain. The V end was cut by 6 bases, the J end by 11 bases, with 13 bases between. The germline CDR1 and CDR2 sequences are MDHEN and SYDVKM. The CDR3 is made up of 11 amino acids.

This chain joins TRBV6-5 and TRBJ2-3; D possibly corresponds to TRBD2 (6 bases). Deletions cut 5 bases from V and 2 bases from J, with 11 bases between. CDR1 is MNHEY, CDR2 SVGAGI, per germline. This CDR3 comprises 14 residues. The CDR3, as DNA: TGTGCCAGCAGTACCCTAGCGCACACAGATACGCAGTATTTT. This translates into CASSTLAHTDTQYF.